The 26 T cell receptor beta chains below come from one sample, sequenced in a study of identical twins. One entry per CDR3 protein results from TCRdb running MiXCR on the 5' RACE reads. The sample has about 490,000 distinct CDR3 sequences; 13% to 15% are singletons. This same sample was also taken into another study, of yellow fever vaccine responses in identical twins.

Sequenced sample: CD4+ T cells sorted from blood. These receptors all come from a woman under 30 in good health.

This clonotype occurred a few times. The gene calls are TRBV11-2 and TRBJ2-4, with 11 bases identical to TRBD1. Germline CDR1 and CDR2: SGHAT and FQNNGV. Trimming cost V 4 bases and J 0 bases; bases outside gene matches: 14. The CDR3 sequence is 20 residues long. The CDR3 region has the DNA TGTGCCAGCAGCTCCGATGTTCGGGACAGGGGGACCCTAGCCAAAAACATTCAGTACTTC. Amino acids: CASSSDVRDRGTLAKNIQYF. Based on the CDR3 plus reference TRBV11-2 and TRBJ2-4, the full variable domain is EAGVAQSPRYKIIEKRQSVAFWCNPISGHATLYWYQQILGQGPKLLIQFQNNGVVDDSQLPKDRFSAERLKGVDSTLKIQPAKLEDSAVYLCASSSDVRDRGTLAKNIQYFGAGTRLSVL.

This clonotype was detected only a few times. The chain recombines TRBV5-1 with TRBJ2-1; TRBD1 might be the D (6 bases). The CDR3 consists of 14 residues. V lost 4 bases to trimming and J lost 10 bases, with 18 bases between them. Germline V gene data show CDR1 as SGHRS and CDR2 as YFSETQ. The CDR3 nucleotides are TGCGCCAGCAGCGTGACAGGAGCGACCGTAGAGCAGTTCTTC. Its translation is CASSVTGATVEQFF.

This clonotype was seen repeatedly, ten times or more. V gene TRBV7-9 combines with J gene TRBJ1-1, with D uncertain. The germline CDR1 and CDR2 sequences are SEHNR and FQNEAQ (reference sequence). With 10 bases removed from V and 6 bases from J, the gap between germline ends came to 9 bases. The CDR3 consists of 10 residues. The CDR3 DNA is TGTGCCACCAGATTCGCTGAAGCTTTCTTT. Amino acid sequence: CATRFAEAFF.

This clonotype was picked up a small number of times. The gene calls are TRBV12-3 or TRBV12-4 and TRBJ2-1; D assignment may be TRBD1 or TRBD2 (5 bases each). Trimming shortened V by 7 bases and J by 8 bases, and 21 bases separated the two germline ends. This CDR3 is built from 15 residues. The CDR3 DNA reads TGTGCCAGCACAATTCGGGGCCGGGCCCCTTATGAGCAGTTCTTC. Encoded protein: CASTIRGRAPYEQFF.

This clonotype was seen only a few times. The rearrangement links TRBV2 to TRBJ1-5; tentative D call: TRBD1 (5 bases). Trimming stripped 5 bases from V and 0 bases from J, with 14 bases between. The CDR3 extends over 16 amino acids. Germline CDR1 is SNHLY and CDR2 is FYNNEI. The CDR3 DNA follows: TGTGCCAGCAGTCTTCAGGGTACCCTTAGCAATCAGCCCCAGCATTTT. This codes for CASSLQGTLSNQPQHF.

This clonotype was detected only a few times. The rearrangement links TRBV20-1 to TRBJ2-3, with 7 bases aligning to TRBD2. Germline CDR1 is DFQATT and CDR2 is SNEGSKA (reference sequence). V was clipped by 6 bases and J by 2 bases; unmatched bases: 8. The CDR3 spans 14 residues. The CDR3 DNA reads as TGCAGTGCGCCGACTAGCATCCCCACAGATACGCAGTATTTT. Its protein product is CSAPTSIPTDTQYF.

The sample holds a few counts of this clonotype. The gene calls are TRBV11-2 and TRBJ2-1, with D possibly being TRBD2 (7 bases). The germline CDR1 and CDR2 sequences are SGHAT and FQNNGV. The ends were cut back, 6 bases at V and 8 bases at J, with 17 bases in the middle. The CDR3 has 14 residues. CDR3 bases: TGTGCCAGCAGTCCTGGGGGGGGGGCCGATGAGCAGTTCTTC. It codes for CASSPGGGADEQFF.

This chain uses TRBV3-1 with TRBJ2-5, with 10 bases matching TRBD1. CDR1 LGHDT and CDR2 YNNKEL come from the germline V gene (reference sequence). Losses at the gene ends were 1 base for V and 3 bases for J; bases not matched to a gene: 5. The CDR3 is 16 residues long. This CDR3 is CASSQGQGALEETQYF. DNA for the CDR3: TGTGCCAGCAGCCAAGGACAGGGGGCCCTCGAAGAGACCCAGTACTTC.

The chain joins TRBV11-3 to TRBJ2-1, with 8 positions matching TRBD2. Germline CDR1 reads SGHNT; CDR2 reads YENEEA. V dropped 1 base and J dropped 5; count of bases not matched to a gene: 7. There are 16 residues in the CDR3. CDR3 protein: CASSLGTTSGHNEQFF. CDR3 sequence (DNA): TGTGCCAGCAGCTTAGGAACAACTAGCGGACACAATGAGCAGTTCTTC.

This clonotype has a handful of counts. This chain joins TRBV5-1 and TRBJ2-3; 7 bases match TRBD1. This CDR3 spans 15 amino acids. With V trimmed by 0 bases and J by 3 bases, 4 bases remained unmatched. Germline V CDR1 and CDR2: SGHRS, YFSETQ. The CDR3 here is CASSLAGQSTDTQYF. The CDR3 DNA follows: TGCGCCAGCAGCTTGGCGGGACAGTCGACAGATACGCAGTATTTT.

The V call is TRBV29-1, the J call TRBJ1-2; D is uncertain. The CDR3 contains 11 residues. Trimming took off 4 bases at V and 2 bases at J, with 5 bases between the two ends. CDR1 is SQVTM and CDR2 is ANQGSEA in the germline V gene. The CDR3 region has the DNA TGCAGCGTTGTGACCAACTATGGCTACACCTTC. Its protein is CSVVTNYGYTF. Full variable domain (missing parts from reference TRBV29-1 and TRBJ1-2): SAVISQKPSRDICQRGTSLTIQCQVDSQVTMMFWYRQQPGQSLTLIATANQGSEATYESGFVIDKFPISRPNLTFSTLTVSNMSPEDSSIYLCSVVTNYGYTFGSGTRLTVV.

V gene TRBV6-5 combines with J gene TRBJ2-7; no firm D call. The CDR3 length is 15 residues. From germline, CDR1 is MNHEY and CDR2 SVGAGI. Trimming pared 0 bases from V and 6 bases from J, leaving 15 bases between. The CDR3 protein is CASSYSRALSSEQYV. Here the CDR3 DNA reads TGTGCCAGCAGTTACTCTAGGGCCCTCTCGTCCGAGCAGTACGTC.

The genes are TRBV10-3 and TRBJ1-1; possibly TRBD1 for D (5 bases). Trimming took 9 bases from V and 3 from J, leaving 14 bases between them. The CDR3 runs 13 residues. Germline CDR1 and CDR2: ENHRY and SYGVKD. This CDR3 is CAIAGGKDTEAFF. CDR3 in DNA: TGTGCCATAGCCGGGGGAAAAGACACTGAAGCTTTCTTT.

The chain joins TRBV4-2 to TRBJ2-1, with 13 bases fitting TRBD2. Germline CDR1 LGHNA, CDR2 YNFKEQ. This CDR3 comprises 19 residues. Trimming at V came to 5 bases and at J to 0 bases, leaving 10 bases not matched to a gene. The CDR3 is CASSETSGGPPSSYNEQFF. The CDR3 DNA is TGTGCCAGCAGCGAGACTAGCGGGGGGCCTCCGAGCTCCTACAATGAGCAGTTCTTC.

V usage is TRBV28 and J usage is TRBJ2-2; a possible D gene is TRBD2 (5 bases). Trimming took 8 bases from V and 6 from J, leaving 16 bases between them. CDR3 length: 14 residues. Germline V gene data show CDR1 as MDHEN and CDR2 as SYDVKM. In nucleotides, the CDR3 is TGTGCCAGCCTAATGGCAGGAGGTCCCGGGGAGCTGTTTTTT. This translates into CASLMAGGPGELFF.

V is TRBV20-1 and J is TRBJ2-3, with 10 bases lining up with TRBD2. The ends lost 3 bases at V and 1 base at J; junction bases unmatched: 13. This CDR3 spans 18 amino acids. Germline V gives CDR1 DFQATT, CDR2 SNEGSKA (reference sequence). Here the CDR3 reads CSASVGASGSSGTDTQYF. CDR3 DNA: TGCAGTGCTAGTGTTGGGGCTAGCGGGAGTTCCGGCACAGATACGCAGTATTTT.

This clonotype was recorded at least ten times. This rearrangement joins TRBV25-1 to TRBJ2-7; D not resolved. CDR3 size: 13 residues. Germline lookup yields CDR1 MGHDK and CDR2 SYGVNS. The germline V and J ends were trimmed by 4 bases and 2 bases, with 9 bases remaining between them. The CDR3 DNA sequence: TGTGCCAGCAGTGTTTCCGGTACCTACGAGCAGTACTTC. Translation gives CASSVSGTYEQYF.

The rearrangement links TRBV12-3 or TRBV12-4 to TRBJ1-6; 7 nucleotides agree with TRBD1. This CDR3 has 14 amino acids. Trimming took 6 bases from V and 7 from J; bases not matched to a gene: 6. Here the CDR3 DNA reads TGTGCCAGCAGCACCGGGACAGTAAATTCACCCCTCCACTTT. Translated, it gives CASSTGTVNSPLHF.

The J gene is TRBJ2-7, the V gene TRBV10-3; weak D call: TRBD2 (6 bases). Per the germline V gene, CDR1 is ENHRY and CDR2 is SYGVKD. V dropped 3 bases and J dropped 4 bases, with 13 bases sitting between them. The CDR3 is 14 residues long. The CDR3 protein is CAISDGRDRYEQYF. In DNA form, the CDR3 reads TGTGCCATCAGTGACGGGCGGGATAGATACGAGCAGTACTTC.

The chain recombines TRBV10-3 with TRBJ1-3, with 10 bases aligning to TRBD1. V dropped 7 bases and J dropped 0; count of bases not matched to a gene: 6. The CDR3 spans 16 residues. Germline assignment: CDR1 ENHRY and CDR2 SYGVKD. CDR3 sequence (DNA): TGTGCCATCACACCGGGACAGGGGACCTCTGGAAACACCATATATTTT. It yields the protein CAITPGQGTSGNTIYF.

The chain carries TRBV4-2 and TRBJ2-3, with D possibly TRBD2 on 5 matching bases. This CDR3 is 17 amino acids long. CDR1 is LGHNA and CDR2 is YNFKEQ in the germline V gene. Trimming cost V 1 base and J 1 base, with 15 bases left between them. CDR3 nucleotide sequence: TGTGCCAGCAGCCAAGGTCCGTTCGGGGTGGGCACAGATACGCAGTATTTT. This translates into CASSQGPFGVGTDTQYF.

This clonotype was seen more than once but under ten times. The rearrangement uses TRBV15 and TRBJ1-1, with TRBD1 identical over 7 bases. In germline, CDR1 is LNHNV, CDR2 YYDKDF (reference sequence). V lost 1 base, J lost 7 bases, and 0 bases stayed unmatched. This CDR3 is built from 12 residues. In DNA, the CDR3 is TGTGCCACCAGCAGAGGACAGGGTGAAGCTTTCTTT. Translating gives CATSRGQGEAFF.

The sample holds a few counts of this clonotype. The V call is TRBV15, the J call TRBJ2-2, with D possibly called TRBD1 or TRBD2 (7 bases each). This CDR3 contains 17 residues. Germline V gene data show CDR1 as LNHNV and CDR2 as YYDKDF (reference sequence). V lost 5 bases, J lost 0 bases, and 16 bases lay in between. The CDR3 reads CATSARGGQSNTGELFF. CDR3 nucleotides: TGTGCCACCAGCGCCAGGGGGGGGCAATCGAACACCGGGGAGCTGTTTTTT. Full variable domain (missing parts from reference TRBV15 and TRBJ2-2): DAMVIQNPRYQVTQFGKPVTLSCSQTLNHNVMYWYQQKSSQAPKLLFHYYDKDFNNEADTPDNFQSRRPNTSFCFLDIRSPGLGDTAMYLCATSARGGQSNTGELFFGEGSRLTVL.

This sequence joins TRBV15 and TRBJ2-3; a possible D gene is TRBD1 (5 bases). Germline loops: CDR1 LNHNV, CDR2 YYDKDF (reference sequence). V shed 3 bases and J shed 7 bases, with 8 bases lying between them. The CDR3 length is 12 residues. As DNA, the CDR3 is TGTGCCACCAGCAGCCAGGGTTATACGCAGTATTTT. This translates into CATSSQGYTQYF.

This clonotype was seen a handful of times. The V gene is TRBV10-3, the J gene TRBJ2-1, with D maybe TRBD2 (6 bases). V dropped 6 bases and J dropped 4 bases, with 16 bases sitting between them. The CDR3 consists of 15 residues. The germline CDR1 and CDR2 sequences are ENHRY and SYGVKD. The CDR3 spells CAIRGDGGEYNEQFF. CDR3 DNA: TGTGCCATCAGGGGGGACGGGGGAGAATACAATGAGCAGTTCTTC.

Only a few counts were recorded for this clonotype. The chain has TRBV12-3 or TRBV12-4 and TRBJ2-7; 8 bases agree with TRBD2. V was clipped by 2 bases and J by 4 bases; unmatched bases: 10. This CDR3 comprises 16 residues. DNA of the CDR3: TGTGCCAGCAGTTTAACCCCCAGACTAGCGAGATACGAGCAGTACTTC. Its protein product is CASSLTPRLARYEQYF.